This T cell receptor (beta chain) was sequenced for a study of cytomegalovirus exposure and HLA in healthy donors (dated by TCRdb to the late 2010s). In terms of the full investigation: In an earlier analysis of roughly 500 of the donors, around 300 Gb of sequence data and 90 million to 120 million unique TCR beta sequences from 150 million to 200 million T cells were reported. Approximately 310 gigabases of sequencing data and around 80 million unique TCR sequences made up an early release that covered some 640 HLA-typed donors. Of the roughly 400 genotyped donors, 75% to 85% were placed in the genetic ancestry cluster associated with self-reported Caucasian donors. The aim of the study was to test whether cataloging public T cell receptors could identify signatures of past pathogen exposure. The T cell repertoires of about 700 subjects were profiled by immunosequencing and related to cytomegalovirus serostatus. Besides the first cohort of 500 to 700 subjects, a separate validation cohort made up of some 110 different subjects was used. The study combined high-throughput TCR immunosequencing, statistical association of individual TCRs with disease status, and machine learning to predict cytomegalovirus infection status. In a later analysis, previously published TCR beta repertoires from roughly 710 donors were re-analyzed and high-resolution HLA genotyping was added so that TCR occurrence patterns could be studied. In the later analysis, no new phenotypic data were used to find candidate immune exposures; instead, reliance was placed on TCR beta sequences and their occurrence across donors. In an earlier analysis of several hundred of the donors, high-throughput TCR beta sequencing was used to judge whether each TCR beta V gene segment behaved as functional or pseudogenic. Donor age, sex, ethnicity and CMV serostatus were collected together with the repertoire data. A later genetic analysis took genome-wide SNP genotypes for about 55% of the 666 donors and used that subset as a discovery cohort. All discovery cohort repertoires had been generated on a single sequencing platform. Class I and class II HLA loci were covered by the typing at four-digit resolution. The number of donors typed differed by locus, with roughly 629-640 for A, B, C, DRB1 and DQB1, about 500 for DQA1, over 600 for DPA1, and approximately 470 for DPB1. Roughly five DR-DQ haplotypes were handled as single units for association and clustering because linkage in the cohort was strong. Among 350 to 400 genotyped donors of the cohort, an average of 235,054 unique TCR beta nucleotide sequences were sequenced per donor, about a sixth of them non-productive. Study-level results and caveats: According to a later genetic analysis, donors in an Asian-associated ancestry cluster had fewer N-insertions in productive TCRs than the approximately 650-donor mean. In vitro tests confirmed that three of the cytomegalovirus-associated TCR beta chains recognize cytomegalovirus antigens. Compared with equally common non-associated chains, HLA-associated TCR beta chains in a later analysis were more clonally expanded and had lower generation probabilities. In a later analysis, some 18,000 TCR beta sequences were associated with specific HLA alleles at a false discovery rate of 0.05. The 87-base-pair reads could not distinguish some IMGT-functional V segments, including TRBV6-2 and TRBV6-3, so those segments were excluded. Linkage disequilibrium might explain the correlated functional status among segregating V segments, but an unknown experimental factor could not be ruled out. V-gene and J-gene trimming of TCR beta chains was associated with a missense DCLRE1C variant in a later genetic analysis, and the association was replicated in an independent cohort. According to a later analysis, TCR association rates differed among HLA loci, with DRB1 alleles showing the most associated TCRs and HLA-C alleles showing the fewest. Because HLA typing was missing for some donors at each locus, association tests included only the typed subset. The study listed approximately 150 TCR beta chains as associated with cytomegalovirus. A cluster of highly shared sequence variants was judged likely to be a technical artifact of the sequencing pipeline. When HLA alleles, especially DR and DQ, strongly co-occurred, TCR associations were difficult to assign to individual alleles. The presence/absence analyses assumed that sequencing depth was roughly uniform across donors, and that assumption may not be true. In a later analysis, most CMV-associated TCR beta chains were found to appear HLA-restricted, with HLA associations seemingly driven largely by CMV exposure. According to the authors, the approach could potentially be generalized to other disease states and immunological phenotypes. In an earlier analysis of roughly 500 of the donors, most TCR beta V segments appeared in productive rearrangements about 87% or about 30% of the time, broadly matching IMGT annotations. The only immune exposure information available for the cohort was CMV serostatus. While some public TCRs were present in many individuals, most TCR sequences turned up only very rarely across donors. A later analysis reported that several top co-occurrence clusters appeared linked to parvovirus B19, influenza, CMV and Epstein-Barr virus. Because counts were too low, roughly 16 rarely observed V segments, including chromosome 9 orphons, were excluded from the earlier analysis of around 640 of the donors. This cohort had only TCR beta chains sequenced, and the lack of alpha or paired-chain data limited which features could be detected. A further reported finding was that TCR beta sequences accurately predicted the HLA-A and HLA-B alleles for most subjects in the first cohort. The classifier was reported to diagnose cytomegalovirus status with high specificity and sensitivity in both the original cohort and the validation cohort.

For CDR1 and CDR2, the germline V gene (reference sequence) lists MNHEY and SMNVEV. From the cysteine up to the phenylalanine, the CDR3 has a length of 14 residues. Only CDR3 DNA remains: 42 bases, in frame from the first base. The cohort consisted of approximately 670 healthy bone marrow donors. At the time of sampling, all cohort members were nominally healthy, though unrecorded immune exposures were likely present. The donor tested CMV seropositive, placing the donor among the roughly 300 seropositive members of the cohort. Each donor provided a peripheral blood sample, and peripheral blood mononuclear cells were used for TCR beta sequencing. The Qiagen DNeasy Blood Extraction Kit was used to extract genomic DNA from the blood cell samples. The method behind the library was the immunoSEQ multiplex PCR assay. A mixture of 60 forward primers for TCR Vbeta segments and 13 reverse primers for TCR Jbeta segments was used in the multiplex PCR. A multiplex PCR assay on genomic DNA amplified the CDR3 region of rearranged TCR beta genes. Amplified TCR beta libraries were sequenced as 87-base-pair reads on the Illumina HiSeq System. As for the authors' bioinformatics: A later analysis counted some 74 million unique TCR beta chains across the 700 or so repertoires, and some 11 million of these chains were shared by at least two donors. A nearest-neighbor algorithm error-corrected the raw reads and collapsed the reads into unique sequences, merging closely related sequences to remove PCR and sequencing errors. Alignment of CDR3 sequences to IMGT reference sequences was used to assign V, D and J gene segments. For a sequence to be retained, at least a six-nucleotide match to both a V gene segment and a J gene segment was required. Rearrangements were classified as productive when the CDR3 lacked stop codons and remained in frame with V and J, and all other rearrangements were classified as non-productive. CDR3 was defined according to IMGT convention as the region running from the second conserved V-encoded cysteine to the conserved J-encoded phenylalanine. The earlier analysis of some 540 of the donors excluded any sequence lacking an unambiguous match to a single V gene segment. In an earlier analysis of 587 of the donors, a V segment was called functional when productive rearrangements were above 56.7%, and segregating when the standard deviation between donors exceeded 5%. To diagnose cytomegalovirus status from the catalog of TCR beta chain sequences, a statistical classification framework was built. V and J gene assignment, in a later analysis, came from comparing TCR nucleotide sequences with IMGT/GENE-DB human TR gene sequences. In a later analysis, CDR3 sequences and most-parsimonious VDJ recombination scenarios were assigned using the TCRdist pipeline. In a later analysis, each TCR beta chain was defined by its CDR3 amino acid sequence together with its V-gene family, and reads lacking a unique V-gene family were excluded. To address suspected cross-contamination and a sequencing artifact, a later analysis removed approximately 590 highly shared, low-generation-probability nucleotide sequences. For each public chain, a later analysis derived a clonal expansion index from normalized ranks of inferred template counts within each repertoire. In a later analysis, generation probabilities were computed using a VDJ recombination model fitted to out-of-frame rearrangements, and the results were checked against IGoR. In a later analysis, hypergeometric tests were used to score TCR-TCR, TCR-HLA and TCR-CMV co-occurrence, with a repertoire-size bias correction applied to TCR pairs. To estimate false discovery rates, a later analysis permuted the HLA or CMV assignments 20 times. In a later analysis, co-occurring TCRs were grouped using DBSCAN, with TCRdist sequence similarity added in when clustering inside HLA-allele-positive subsets. Co-occurrence clustering excluded repertoires with fewer than 30,000 or more than 120,000 public chains, plus five with anomalous nucleotide sharing. Sourced from immuneACCESS, this table was stored by TCRdb with only in-frame sequences that have V and J called. A share of the clones is absent; for the studies checked, an unresolved V gene accounts for under half, and the remainder has no known explanation. V and J calls plus clone size are reproduced from that table; the DNA served to infer D and trimming. This sample gives around 70,000 clones in total; more than 75% of them show up just once. Of the sample, around 3% is held by the ten largest clones.

This clone has just one count. Its antigen remains unidentified. The junction does not match germline at one end; this may be a read error. This specimen includes other DNA sequences encoding the same CDR3. The clonotype was recovered from a girl aged 5-17 years in good health and CMV-seropositive. This chain is built from TRBV27 and TRBJ1-6, and the D gene may be TRBD1, 5 bases matching. Material for sequencing was PBMCs. The CDR3 protein is CASRPGSDNSPLHF. The nucleotides read TGCGCCAGCAGGCCAGGGTCAGATAATTCACCCCTCCACTTT.